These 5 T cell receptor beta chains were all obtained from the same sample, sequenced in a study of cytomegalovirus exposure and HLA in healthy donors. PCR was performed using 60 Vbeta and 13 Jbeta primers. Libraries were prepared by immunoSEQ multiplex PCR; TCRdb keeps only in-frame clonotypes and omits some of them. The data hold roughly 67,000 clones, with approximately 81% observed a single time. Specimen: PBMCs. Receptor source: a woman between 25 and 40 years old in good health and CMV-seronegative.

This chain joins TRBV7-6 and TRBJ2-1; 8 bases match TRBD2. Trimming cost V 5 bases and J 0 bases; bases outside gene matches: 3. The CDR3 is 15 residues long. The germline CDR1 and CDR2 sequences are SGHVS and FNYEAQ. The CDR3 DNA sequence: TGTGCCAGCAGCCTGAGCGGGGGCTCCTACAATGAGCAGTTCTTC. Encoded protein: CASSLSGGSYNEQFF.

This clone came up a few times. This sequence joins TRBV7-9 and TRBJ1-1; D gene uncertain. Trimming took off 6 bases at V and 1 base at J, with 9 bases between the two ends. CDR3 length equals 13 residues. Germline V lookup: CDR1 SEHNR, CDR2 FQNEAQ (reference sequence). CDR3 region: CASRERENTEAFF. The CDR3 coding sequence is TGTGCCAGCAGGGAGAGGGAGAACACTGAAGCTTTCTTT.

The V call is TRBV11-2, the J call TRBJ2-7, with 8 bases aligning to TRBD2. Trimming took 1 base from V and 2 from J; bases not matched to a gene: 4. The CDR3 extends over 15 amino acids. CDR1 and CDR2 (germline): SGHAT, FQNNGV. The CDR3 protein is CASSLVTSGPYEQYF. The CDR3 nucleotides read TGTGCCAGCAGCTTAGTAACTAGCGGCCCCTACGAGCAGTACTTC.

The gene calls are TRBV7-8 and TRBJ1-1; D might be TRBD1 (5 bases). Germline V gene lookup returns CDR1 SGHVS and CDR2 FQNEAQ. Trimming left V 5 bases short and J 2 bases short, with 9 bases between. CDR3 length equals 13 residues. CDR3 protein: CASSVTGNTEAFF. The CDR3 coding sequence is TGTGCCAGCAGCGTAACAGGTAACACTGAAGCTTTCTTT. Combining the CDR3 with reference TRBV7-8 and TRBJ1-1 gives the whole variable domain GAGVSQSPRYKVAKRGQDVALRCDPISGHVSLFWYQQALGQGPEFLTYFQNEAQLDKSGLPSDRFFAERPEGSVSTLKIQRTQQEDSAVYLCASSVTGNTEAFFGQGTRLTVV.

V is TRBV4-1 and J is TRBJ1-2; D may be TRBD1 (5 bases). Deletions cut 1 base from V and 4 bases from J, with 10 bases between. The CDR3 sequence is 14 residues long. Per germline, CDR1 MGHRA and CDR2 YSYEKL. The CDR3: CASSQVGGSYGYTF. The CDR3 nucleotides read TGCGCCAGCAGCCAAGTCGGGGGGAGCTATGGCTACACCTTC.